The 10 T cell receptor beta chains presented below share a single source sample, sequenced in a study of blood T cell repertoires in COVID-19. Clones were sequenced by immunoSEQ multiplex PCR, and TCRdb holds only the in-frame ones, with some missing. The repertoire holds 250,000 to 300,000 clones, with 85% as singletons. Sequenced input: PBMCs or T cells enriched from blood (not recorded which). These receptors were collected from a woman aged 50 to 65 who had been exposed to COVID-19.

The rearrangement links TRBV14 to TRBJ2-1; TRBD1 might be the D (5 bases). The CDR3 extends over 16 amino acids. Deletions cut 0 bases from V and 12 bases from J, with 21 bases between. Per the germline V gene, CDR1 is SGHDN and CDR2 is FVKESK. The CDR3 nucleotides are TGTGCCAGCAGCCAAGATCAAGGGGTTCTTGGGGTGACGCAGTTCTTC. This codes for CASSQDQGVLGVTQFF.

V gene TRBV5-1 combines with J gene TRBJ1-2, with a weak D call TRBD1 (6 bases). Germline V lookup: CDR1 SGHRS, CDR2 YFSETQ. The V and J ends lost 1 base and 6 bases respectively, with 16 bases between them. The CDR3 is made up of 15 amino acids. CDR3 bases: TGCGCCAGCAGCTTGTTCAGTCAGGGGAAGGATGGCTACACCTTC. Amino acids: CASSLFSQGKDGYTF.

The CDR3 region has the DNA TGTGCCAGCAGCGGGAGCGGGGGGAGCACAGATACGCAGTATTTT. Translation: CASSGSGGSTDTQYF. The V gene is TRBV9, the J gene TRBJ2-3, with 9 bases aligning to TRBD2. This CDR3 is 15 amino acids long. V lost 3 bases to trimming and J lost 0 bases; unmatched junction nucleotides: 2. Germline V gene sequence: CDR1 SGDLS, CDR2 YYNGEE.

This chain connects TRBV3-1 (or the pseudogene TRBV3-2) to TRBJ1-5, with a tentative D call TRBD1 (5 bases). V was shortened by 1 base and J by 4 bases, with 11 bases between the two germline ends. The CDR3 runs to 15 residues. Germline CDR1 is LGHDT and CDR2 is YNNKEL (reference sequence). CDR3 DNA sequence: TGTGCCAGCAGCCAAGGTAGGACACTAAATCAGCCCCAGCATTTT. Amino acids: CASSQGRTLNQPQHF.

V gene TRBV7-9 combines with J gene TRBJ2-6, with D possibly matching TRBD2 (6 bases). This CDR3 region has 16 residues. Trimming left V 2 bases short and J 3 bases short, with 11 bases between. CDR1 SEHNR and CDR2 FQNEAQ come from the germline V gene (reference sequence). The CDR3 loop reads CASSLPGEDGANVLTF. CDR3 nucleotides: TGTGCCAGCAGCTTACCGGGGGAGGATGGGGCCAACGTCCTGACTTTC.

This chain connects TRBV9 to TRBJ2-5; 8 bases match TRBD2. J gave up 1 base and V 0 bases, and 8 bases lay outside the gene matches. The germline V gene encodes CDR1 SGDLS and CDR2 YYNGEE. The CDR3 sequence is 17 residues long. The CDR3 loop reads CASSVADRGGSQETQYF. The CDR3 DNA sequence: TGTGCCAGCAGCGTAGCGGATCGGGGGGGATCCCAAGAGACCCAGTACTTC.

The chain couples TRBV21-1 to TRBJ2-5; the table calls TRBD1, which could not be checked here. TRBV21-1 is marked as a pseudogene. The CDR3 has 13 residues. The CDR3, as DNA: TGTGCCAGCAGCGGACGGGACAGGAGGACCCAGTACTTC. Its translation: CASSGRDRRTQYF.

In its sample, this clone was seen a few times. The chain joins TRBV7-2 to TRBJ2-7; unclear D gene. The CDR3 runs to 13 residues. V lost 3 bases to trimming and J lost 3 bases, with 9 bases between them. CDR1 SGHTA and CDR2 FQGNSA come from the germline V gene. The chain's CDR3 is CASSFDPGYEQYF. The CDR3, as DNA: TGTGCCAGCAGCTTCGACCCGGGCTACGAGCAGTACTTC.

CDR3 amino acids: CASSFGRDYEQYF. The CDR3 DNA reads as TGTGCCAGCAGCTTTGGACGGGACTACGAGCAGTACTTC. The chain links TRBV5-4 to TRBJ2-7; maybe TRBD2 (5 bases). There are 13 residues in the CDR3. V was cut by 2 bases and J by 3 bases, with 9 bases left in between. Per the germline V gene, CDR1 is SGHNT and CDR2 is YYREEE (reference sequence).

The chain recombines TRBV5-6 with TRBJ1-6, with a possible D match to TRBD1 (5 bases). The CDR3 is made up of 15 amino acids. V was shortened by 4 bases and J by 5 bases, with 13 bases between the two germline ends. Germline CDR1 is SGHDT and CDR2 is YYEEEE. CDR3 residues: CASSRPGGNNSPLHF. In DNA form, the CDR3 reads TGTGCCAGCAGCCGACCCGGGGGAAATAATTCACCCCTCCACTTT.